Listed here are 26 T cell receptor beta chains from one sample, sequenced in a study of persistence of HIV-infected CD4 T cells. These receptors have no known antigen. Lysates of CMV-infected fibroblasts at 9.5 to 10 ug/mL stimulated these cells. Memory cells lacking CD40L and CD69 with high CD45RO were sorted. The libraries were made with immunoSEQ version 4 in survey mode. Assay: immunoSEQ multiplex PCR; the TCRdb copy retains only in-frame clones and omits some. The sample contains more than 35,000 clones, approximately 80% of which appear only once. The source material was CD4+ T cells sorted from PBMCs after approximately 19-hour stimulation, sampled from a patient who received antiretroviral therapy. Receptors originate from an adult man with HIV who was CMV-seropositive.

CDR3 DNA sequence: TGTGCCACCAGTGATTCCTCTCTCCCCGGGAACATTCAGTACTTC. It translates to CATSDSSLPGNIQYF. The genes are TRBV24-1 and TRBJ2-4; no reliable D call. Trimming removed 2 bases at V and 7 bases at J, with 14 bases between. CDR1 and CDR2 from the germline V gene are KGHDR and SFDVKD. CDR3 length equals 15 residues.

The genes are TRBV28 and TRBJ1-1; D is unresolved. The CDR3 covers 13 residues. Germline V gene data show CDR1 as MDHEN and CDR2 as SYDVKM. Trimming took off 2 bases at V and 6 bases at J, with 10 bases between the two ends. CDR3 in amino acids: CASSLPRSSEAFF. The DNA for the CDR3 is TGTGCCAGCAGTTTACCAAGGTCCTCTGAAGCTTTCTTT.

The chain combines TRBV7-2 with TRBJ2-3; no clear D gene. The CDR3 length is 15 residues. Trimming took off 5 bases at V and 2 bases at J, with 14 bases between the two ends. Germline V gene sequence: CDR1 SGHTA, CDR2 FQGNSA. This chain's CDR3 is CASSPQYLSTDTQYF. The CDR3 DNA sequence: TGTGCCAGCAGCCCCCAGTACTTGTCCACAGATACGCAGTATTTT. Full variable domain (outside the CDR3, taken from reference TRBV7-2 and TRBJ2-3): GAGVSQSPSNKVTEKGKDVELRCDPISGHTALYWYRQSLGQGLEFLIYFQGNSAPDKSGLPSDRFSAERTGGSVSTLTIQRTQQEDSAVYLCASSPQYLSTDTQYFGPGTRLTVL.

The rearrangement joins TRBV28 to TRBJ1-2; TRBD1 matches 9 bases. Germline V gene lookup returns CDR1 MDHEN and CDR2 SYDVKM. With V trimmed by 4 bases and J by 8 bases, 11 bases remained unmatched. The CDR3 has 15 amino acids. CDR3 nucleotide sequence: TGTGCCAGCAGTTCCCGTAGGACAGGGGTAGGGGGCTACACCTTC. Translated, it gives CASSSRRTGVGGYTF.

This chain links TRBV3-1 (or the pseudogene TRBV3-2) with TRBJ1-2, with D perhaps matching TRBD1 (6 bases). This CDR3 comprises 11 residues. The V and J ends lost 6 bases and 8 bases respectively, with 10 bases between them. The V gene's germline CDR1 is LGHDT and CDR2 YNNKEL (reference sequence). The CDR3: CASRGGGGYTF. The CDR3 region has the DNA TGTGCCAGCAGGGGCGGGGGCGGCTACACCTTC.

The V call is TRBV19, the J call TRBJ2-6; D remains ambiguous. V was pared by 8 bases and J by 2 bases, with 7 bases between. Germline V gives CDR1 LNHDA, CDR2 SQIVND (reference sequence). The CDR3 runs 13 residues. CDR3 nucleotide sequence: TGTGCCAGTTTCAGACCTGGGGCCAACGTCCTGACTTTC. It encodes CASFRPGANVLTF. Full variable domain (missing parts from reference TRBV19 and TRBJ2-6): DGGITQSPKYLFRKEGQNVTLSCEQNLNHDAMYWYRQDPGQGLRLIYYSQIVNDFQKGDIAEGYSVSREKKESFPLTVTSAQKNPTAFYLCASFRPGANVLTFGAGSRLTVL.

The rearrangement links TRBV18 to TRBJ2-1, with TRBD1 identical over 11 bases. The CDR3 contains 14 residues. Germline CDR1 and CDR2: KGHSH and LQKENI. The V and J ends lost 3 bases and 5 bases, in that order; junction bases with no gene match: 0. CDR3 region: CASSPGQGDNEQFF. CDR3 nucleotide sequence: TGTGCCAGCTCACCGGGACAGGGGGACAATGAGCAGTTCTTC.

The chain has TRBV9 and TRBJ2-3; the D is unclear. The CDR3 is 15 amino acids. The V and J ends lost 0 bases and 1 base respectively, with 9 bases between them. CDR1 and CDR2 from the germline V gene are SGDLS and YYNGEE. The CDR3 bases are TGTGCCAGCAGCGTAGAGGGCCAACGCACAGATACGCAGTATTTT. This translates into CASSVEGQRTDTQYF.

The chain has TRBV19 and TRBJ1-1, with D uncertain. The ends were cut back, 3 bases at V and 0 bases at J, with 8 bases in the middle. The CDR3 has 14 amino acids. Germline V CDR1 and CDR2: LNHDA, SQIVND (reference sequence). In DNA form, the CDR3 reads TGTGCCAGTAGTATGGGAGACCTGAACACTGAAGCTTTCTTT. It encodes CASSMGDLNTEAFF.

In nucleotides, the CDR3 is TGTGCCAGCCGCACAGGGATGACCGGGGAGCTGTTTTTT. Protein: CASRTGMTGELFF. The chain has TRBV2 and TRBJ2-2, with D perhaps TRBD1 (6 bases). CDR1 and CDR2 from the germline V gene are SNHLY and FYNNEI. V was pared by 8 bases and J by 5 bases, with 12 bases between. This CDR3 contains 13 residues.

The V and J genes are TRBV3-1 (or the pseudogene TRBV3-2) and TRBJ1-4; D is unclear. Trimming removed 0 bases at V and 7 bases at J, with 6 bases between. The CDR3 sequence is 13 residues long. Germline V gene data show CDR1 as LGHDT and CDR2 as YNNKEL (reference sequence). The CDR3 loop reads CASSQDTGEKLFF. The CDR3 nucleotides read TGTGCCAGCAGCCAAGATACGGGTGAAAAACTGTTTTTT.

The J gene is TRBJ1-5, the V gene TRBV6-5; the D gene is possibly TRBD1 (6 bases). Germline values: CDR1 MNHEY, CDR2 SVGAGI. Trimming removed 6 bases at V and 3 bases at J, with 9 bases between. The CDR3 loop spans 13 amino acids. CDR3 bases: TGTGCCAGCAGGGACAGATACAATCAGCCCCAGCATTTT. This gives the protein CASRDRYNQPQHF.

The rearrangement uses TRBV18 and TRBJ1-3; 7 bases line up with TRBD1. The CDR3 extends over 16 amino acids. Germline values: CDR1 KGHSH, CDR2 LQKENI. The J segment lost 0 bases and the V segment lost 0 bases, leaving 2 bases of the junction unmatched. CDR3 sequence: CASSPPTGNSGNTIYF. CDR3 bases: TGTGCCAGCTCACCACCGACAGGGAACTCTGGAAACACCATATATTTT.

The rearrangement joins TRBV5-4 to TRBJ1-3, with D possibly TRBD1 on 5 matching bases. Germline V lookup: CDR1 SGHNT, CDR2 YYREEE (reference sequence). Trimming cost V 4 bases and J 0 bases, with 8 bases left between them. The CDR3 runs to 14 residues. The CDR3 loop reads CASSGGTSGNTIYF. CDR3 sequence (DNA): TGTGCCAGCAGCGGGGGGACCTCTGGAAACACCATATATTTT.

This clone is a singleton in its sample. The rearrangement uses TRBV5-1 and TRBJ2-7, with TRBD1 identical over 7 bases. The CDR3 sequence is 13 residues long. The junction had 4 bases not matched to a gene; V was cut back by 4 bases and J by 3 bases. Germline CDR1 and CDR2: SGHRS and YFSETQ. The CDR3 is CASSRGQIYEQYF. CDR3 sequence (DNA): TGCGCCAGCAGCCGGGGACAGATCTACGAGCAGTACTTC.

The chain carries TRBV2 and TRBJ1-4; the D is unclear. The CDR3 consists of 16 residues. CDR1 and CDR2 (germline): SNHLY, FYNNEI. Trimming removed 4 bases at V and 0 bases at J, with 12 bases between. CDR3 protein: CASSGRGSATNEKLFF. CDR3 nucleotides: TGTGCCAGCAGTGGGAGAGGTAGTGCAACTAATGAAAAACTGTTTTTT.

In its sample, this clone ranks as medium-sized. This chain joins TRBV4-1 and TRBJ1-2, with 9 bases identical to TRBD1. CDR3 length: 14 residues. In germline, CDR1 is MGHRA, CDR2 YSYEKL. With 4 bases clipped from V and 6 bases from J, the junction kept 6 bases outside the gene matches. CDR3 DNA: TGCGCCAGCAGCCCCACTACAGGGGGCGATGGCTACACCTTC. It codes for CASSPTTGGDGYTF.

The chain uses TRBV6-5 and TRBJ2-2; D tentatively fits TRBD1 or TRBD2 (5 bases each). The CDR3 is 14 amino acids. Looked up from germline, CDR1 is MNHEY and CDR2 is SVGAGI. V dropped 11 bases and J dropped 0 bases, with 13 bases sitting between them. In nucleotides, the CDR3 is TGTGCCGGAAAGGGACGGACGAACACCGGGGAGCTGTTTTTT. This gives the protein CAGKGRTNTGELFF.

This chain links TRBV27 with TRBJ2-6, with 11 bases that match TRBD1. CDR1 is MNHEY, CDR2 SMNVEV, per germline (reference sequence). The ends lost 7 bases at V and 4 bases at J; junction bases unmatched: 12. The CDR3 spans 18 residues. The CDR3 sequence: CASKATGTGGSGANVLTF. The CDR3 DNA reads TGTGCCAGCAAAGCCACCGGGACAGGGGGGTCAGGGGCCAACGTCCTGACTTTC.

This clone was detected only a few times. CDR3 DNA: TGTGCCAGCAGCTCTAGCGGGGGGGCTTCCGAGCAGTACTTC. Translation: CASSSSGGASEQYF. The gene calls are TRBV7-6 and TRBJ2-7; 12 bases align to TRBD2. In germline, CDR1 is SGHVS, CDR2 FNYEAQ. CDR3 size: 14 residues. Unmatched junction bases numbered 4, after V lost 4 bases and J lost 6 bases.

V and J are TRBV19 and TRBJ1-4; D uncertain. Trimming removed 7 bases from V and 10 bases from J, with 10 bases in between. In germline, CDR1 is LNHDA, CDR2 SQIVND (reference sequence). CDR3 size: 11 residues. Here the CDR3 reads CASNLMGKLFF. The CDR3 DNA reads as TGTGCCAGTAACCTCATGGGAAAACTGTTTTTT.

This clone was seen a handful of times. V usage is TRBV5-1 and J usage is TRBJ1-3; D is possibly TRBD1 (5 bases). Germline V gene data show CDR1 as SGHRS and CDR2 as YFSETQ. CDR3 length: 18 residues. Trimming took off 4 bases at V and 0 bases at J, with 20 bases between the two ends. CDR3 protein: CASSPGAGTLTSGNTIYF. CDR3 sequence (DNA): TGCGCCAGCAGCCCTGGGGCGGGTACTCTTACCTCTGGAAACACCATATATTTT.

The chain couples TRBV28 to TRBJ1-3; maybe TRBD1 (6 bases). Germline CDR1 is MDHEN and CDR2 is SYDVKM. The ends were cut back, 8 bases at V and 5 bases at J, with 16 bases in the middle. The CDR3 runs to 14 residues. The CDR3 bases are TGTGCCAGCGCCTCGGGGACACGGAGAAACACCATATATTTT. Translating it yields CASASGTRRNTIYF.

This clone was observed a few times. The V call is TRBV5-1, the J call TRBJ1-1; 8 nucleotides match TRBD1. The CDR3 is 16 residues long. V was pared by 4 bases and J by 2 bases, with 10 bases of the junction left unmatched. CDR1 is SGHRS and CDR2 is YFSETQ in the germline V gene. DNA of the CDR3: TGCGCCAGCAGCGATTCGGACAGGGCCCCTAACACTGAAGCTTTCTTT. It translates to CASSDSDRAPNTEAFF.

V and J are TRBV19 and TRBJ2-5, with 8 nucleotides matching TRBD2. Trimming removed 6 bases from V and 5 bases from J; junction bases left unmatched: 11. In germline, CDR1 is LNHDA, CDR2 SQIVND (reference sequence). The CDR3 runs 15 residues. The CDR3 region is CASSAARGAEETQYF. The CDR3 DNA reads TGTGCCAGTAGCGCCGCGCGGGGGGCTGAGGAGACCCAGTACTTC.

This chain connects TRBV3-1 (or the pseudogene TRBV3-2) to TRBJ2-3; the D call may be TRBD1 or TRBD2 (5 bases each). The germline V and J ends were trimmed by 1 base and 3 bases, with 14 bases remaining between them. Germline V CDR1 and CDR2: LGHDT, YNNKEL (reference sequence). This CDR3 has 16 residues. CDR3 nucleotide sequence: TGTGCCAGCAGCCAAGGGGACCAAATCGTTACAGATACGCAGTATTTT. Translation gives CASSQGDQIVTDTQYF.